This TCR beta chain was recovered during a study of T cell responses to AZD1222 COVID-19 vaccine. Findings of the study overall: In the spike-specific TCR repertoire, nearly half reportedly target unmutated variant regions. Once two AZD1222 doses were given, Spike-specific TCR breadth and depth went up. Among the donors, most were white British and more were female, and clonal diversity was possibly underestimated. Across the whole spike, CD4 TCRs peaked at regions 160-218 and 743-854.

Sequencing was performed with immunoSEQ multiplex PCR; in TCRdb, only in-frame clones are kept and a portion is missing. The data show about 120,000 clones, about 92% seen once. The junction had 6 bases not matched to a gene; V was cut back by 4 bases and J by 0 bases. This CDR3 has 15 residues. Germline CDR1 and CDR2: SEHNR and FQNEAQ (reference sequence). For this clone: Its antigen is still unknown.

This chain joins TRBV7-9 and TRBJ2-7, with 7 positions matching TRBD2. The TCR comes from an adult in good health. The specimen comprised peripheral blood, sampled on day 0 of AZD1222 vaccination. The CDR3 region is CASSWGRASSYEQYF. For the CDR3, the DNA is TGTGCCAGCAGCTGGGGGAGGGCCTCCTCCTACGAGCAGTACTTC.